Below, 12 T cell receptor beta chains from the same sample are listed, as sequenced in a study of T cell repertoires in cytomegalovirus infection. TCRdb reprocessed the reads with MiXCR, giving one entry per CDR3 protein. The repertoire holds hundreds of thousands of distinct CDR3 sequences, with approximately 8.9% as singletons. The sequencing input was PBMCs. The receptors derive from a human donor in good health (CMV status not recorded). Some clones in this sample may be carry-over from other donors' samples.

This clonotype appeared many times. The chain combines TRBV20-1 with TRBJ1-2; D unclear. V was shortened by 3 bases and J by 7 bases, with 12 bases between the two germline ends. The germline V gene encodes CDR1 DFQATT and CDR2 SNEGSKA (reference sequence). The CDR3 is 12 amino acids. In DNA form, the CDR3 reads TGCAGTGCTAGGCAGGAGTTGGGTGGCTACACCTTC. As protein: CSARQELGGYTF.

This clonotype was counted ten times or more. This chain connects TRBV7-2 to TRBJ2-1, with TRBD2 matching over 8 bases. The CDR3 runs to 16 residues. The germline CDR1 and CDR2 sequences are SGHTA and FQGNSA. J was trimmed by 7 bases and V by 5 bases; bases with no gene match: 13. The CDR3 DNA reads TGTGCCAGCAGCCCCCGGGGGGGGGGGGTAAGGAATGAGCAGTTCTTC. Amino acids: CASSPRGGGVRNEQFF.

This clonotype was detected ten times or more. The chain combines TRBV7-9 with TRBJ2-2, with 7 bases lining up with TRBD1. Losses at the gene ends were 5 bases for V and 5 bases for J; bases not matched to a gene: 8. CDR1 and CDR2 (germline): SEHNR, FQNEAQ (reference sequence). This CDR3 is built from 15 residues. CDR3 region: CASSPPTGWTGELFF. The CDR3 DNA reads TGTGCCAGCAGCCCGCCGACAGGGTGGACCGGGGAGCTGTTTTTT.

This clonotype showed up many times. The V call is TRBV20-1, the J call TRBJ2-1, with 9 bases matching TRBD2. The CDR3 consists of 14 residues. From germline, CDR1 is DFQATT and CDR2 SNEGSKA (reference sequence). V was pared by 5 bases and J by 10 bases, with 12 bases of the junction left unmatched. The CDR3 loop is CSADSGGHFSEQFF. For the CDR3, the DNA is TGCAGTGCTGATAGCGGGGGCCATTTCAGCGAGCAGTTCTTC.

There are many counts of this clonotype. The CDR3 region is CASSQGIRPDNEKLFF. CDR3 bases: TGCGCCAGCAGCCAAGGTATCAGGCCGGATAATGAAAAACTGTTTTTT. J is TRBJ1-4 and V is TRBV4-1; D uncertain. CDR3 length: 16 amino acids. V was cut by 1 base and J by 4 bases, with 13 bases left in between. Germline V gene data show CDR1 as MGHRA and CDR2 as YSYEKL.

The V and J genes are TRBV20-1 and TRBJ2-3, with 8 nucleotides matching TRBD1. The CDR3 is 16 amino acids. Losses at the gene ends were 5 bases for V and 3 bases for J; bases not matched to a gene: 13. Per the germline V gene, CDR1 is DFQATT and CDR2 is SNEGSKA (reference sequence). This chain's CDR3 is CSALPFDRGGTDTQYF. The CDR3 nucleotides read TGCAGTGCTCTACCTTTTGACAGGGGAGGTACAGATACGCAGTATTTT.

The CDR3 nucleotides read TGTGCCAGCAGTTTCGGGGGAGGTGAAAAACTGTTTTTT. This sequence encodes CASSFGGGEKLFF. J is TRBJ1-4 and V is TRBV28; possible D gene TRBD1, 5 bases. This CDR3 contains 13 residues. CDR1 is MDHEN, CDR2 SYDVKM, per germline. V was clipped by 3 bases and J by 7 bases, with 9 bases between them.

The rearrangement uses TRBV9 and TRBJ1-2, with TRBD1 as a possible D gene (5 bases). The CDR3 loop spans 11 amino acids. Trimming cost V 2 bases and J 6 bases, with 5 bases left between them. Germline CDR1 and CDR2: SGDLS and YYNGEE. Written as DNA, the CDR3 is TGTGCCAGCAGCGTGGGGGATGGCTACACCTTC. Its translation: CASSVGDGYTF.

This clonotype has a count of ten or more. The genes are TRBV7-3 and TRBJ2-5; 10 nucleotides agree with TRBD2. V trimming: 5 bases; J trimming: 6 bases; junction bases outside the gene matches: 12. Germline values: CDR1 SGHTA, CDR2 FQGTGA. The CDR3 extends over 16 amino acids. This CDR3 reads CASSPSGGSARKTQYF. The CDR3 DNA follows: TGTGCCAGCAGCCCTAGCGGGGGCTCGGCTCGGAAGACCCAGTACTTC.

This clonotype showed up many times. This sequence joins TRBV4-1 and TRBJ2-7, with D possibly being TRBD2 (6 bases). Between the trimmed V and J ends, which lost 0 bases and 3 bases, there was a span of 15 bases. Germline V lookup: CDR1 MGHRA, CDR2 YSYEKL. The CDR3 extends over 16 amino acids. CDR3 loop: CASSQEAWGEYYEQYF. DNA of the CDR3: TGCGCCAGCAGCCAAGAGGCGTGGGGGGAATACTACGAGCAGTACTTC.

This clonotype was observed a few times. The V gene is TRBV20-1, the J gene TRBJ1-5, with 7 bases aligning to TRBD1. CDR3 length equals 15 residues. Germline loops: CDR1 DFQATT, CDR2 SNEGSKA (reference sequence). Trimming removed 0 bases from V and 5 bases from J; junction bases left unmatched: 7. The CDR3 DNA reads TGCAGTGCTAGAGAAACAGGGAGGGGGCATCAGCCCCAGCATTTT. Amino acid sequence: CSARETGRGHQPQHF.

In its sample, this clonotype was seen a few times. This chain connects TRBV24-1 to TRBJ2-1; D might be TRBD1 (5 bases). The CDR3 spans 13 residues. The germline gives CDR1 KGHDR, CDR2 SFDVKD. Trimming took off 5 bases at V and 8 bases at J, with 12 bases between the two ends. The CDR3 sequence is CATSAYRSDEQFF. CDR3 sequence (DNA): TGTGCCACCAGTGCATACAGGAGCGATGAGCAGTTCTTC.